Detailed here is one TCR beta chain. This sample is part of a study of cytomegalovirus exposure and HLA in healthy donors. The PCR had 60 Vbeta and 13 Jbeta primers. TCRdb keeps only in-frame clones here, not all; method: immunoSEQ multiplex PCR. This table holds around 190,000 clones, around three quarters found once. Germline CDR1 is LNHNV and CDR2 is YYDKDF (reference sequence). The V segment lost 5 bases and the J segment 2 bases; nucleotides outside the gene matches: 11. This CDR3 comprises 16 residues. This clonotype was obtained from a man under 40 in good health and CMV-seronegative. The sequenced sample consisted of PBMCs. The chain is built from TRBV15 and TRBJ2-7; TRBD1 agrees at 8 bases. CDR3 protein: CATSRTGKVITYEQYF. In nucleotides, the CDR3 is TGTGCCACCAGCCGGACAGGGAAGGTTATCACCTACGAGCAGTACTTC.